Below, 27 T cell receptor beta chains from the same sample are listed, as sequenced in a study of cytomegalovirus exposure and HLA in healthy donors. Vbeta (60) and Jbeta (13) primers were used in the PCR. Sequencing used immunoSEQ multiplex PCR; TCRdb keeps in-frame clones, though not all of them. The table lists 150,000 to 200,000 clones, approximately 70% of them singletons. The sequenced material came from PBMCs. These receptors came from a woman aged 25 to 39 in good health and CMV-seronegative.

This clone was recorded only once. V usage is TRBV19 and J usage is TRBJ2-7; D possibly corresponds to TRBD2 (6 bases). This CDR3 is built from 14 residues. Trimming pared 7 bases from V and 4 bases from J, leaving 17 bases between. CDR1 is LNHDA and CDR2 is SQIVND in the germline V gene (reference sequence). The CDR3 DNA reads as TGTGCCAGTACCGCCTCCGCGGGGAAGTACGAGCAGTACTTC. It yields the protein CASTASAGKYEQYF.

The J gene is TRBJ2-5, the V gene TRBV27; the match to TRBD1 covers 7 bases. Unmatched junction bases numbered 11, after V lost 6 bases and J lost 1 base. This CDR3 region has 16 residues. Germline assignment: CDR1 MNHEY and CDR2 SMNVEV (reference sequence). The CDR3 DNA sequence: TGTGCCAGCAGACGCACACAGGGGATACCCCAAGAGACCCAGTACTTC. This sequence encodes CASRRTQGIPQETQYF.

The V and J genes are TRBV4-2 and TRBJ2-1; 11 bases agree with TRBD2. Germline values: CDR1 LGHNA, CDR2 YNFKEQ. The CDR3 is 16 residues long. The ends lost 5 bases at V and 5 bases at J; junction bases unmatched: 8. CDR3 residues: CASSFSGRASNNEQFF. The CDR3 region has the DNA TGTGCCAGCAGCTTTAGCGGGAGGGCTAGTAACAATGAGCAGTTCTTC.

The V and J genes are TRBV11-2 and TRBJ1-2, with D tentatively TRBD1 (5 bases). Germline V gene lookup returns CDR1 SGHAT and CDR2 FQNNGV. V was pared by 0 bases and J by 3 bases, with 11 bases between. The CDR3 is 15 amino acids. In DNA, the CDR3 is TGTGCCAGCAGCTTAGAAAGGACACTTTACTATGGCTACACCTTC. The encoded protein is CASSLERTLYYGYTF. Full variable domain (outside the CDR3, taken from reference TRBV11-2 and TRBJ1-2): EAGVAQSPRYKIIEKRQSVAFWCNPISGHATLYWYQQILGQGPKLLIQFQNNGVVDDSQLPKDRFSAERLKGVDSTLKIQPAKLEDSAVYLCASSLERTLYYGYTFGSGTRLTVV.

The chain is built from TRBV4-3 and TRBJ2-5; TRBD1 agrees at 7 bases. The CDR3 extends over 18 amino acids. Germline V gene lookup returns CDR1 LGHNA and CDR2 YSLEER. J lost 2 bases, V lost 0 bases, and 12 bases had no gene match. In DNA, the CDR3 is TGCGCCAGCAGCCAAGATCTTAACAGGGGAAACCCTCAAGAGACCCAGTACTTC. This sequence encodes CASSQDLNRGNPQETQYF.

The rearrangement links TRBV2 to TRBJ2-2, with 7 nucleotides matching TRBD2. V trimming: 5 bases; J trimming: 7 bases; junction bases outside the gene matches: 13. CDR1 and CDR2 from the germline V gene are SNHLY and FYNNEI. This CDR3 contains 16 residues. The CDR3 sequence is CASSRHGLGLDGELFF. Written as DNA, the CDR3 is TGTGCCAGCAGTCGACATGGACTAGGCCTTGACGGGGAGCTGTTTTTT.

This chain links TRBV7-8 with TRBJ1-3; D possibly corresponds to TRBD1 (5 bases). Trimming took off 1 base at V and 5 bases at J, with 15 bases between the two ends. From germline, CDR1 is SGHVS and CDR2 FQNEAQ. The CDR3 is 16 amino acids. The DNA for the CDR3 is TGTGCCAGCAGCTTAGAGGGTGGGGCAGTAAGAAACACCATATATTTT. This gives the protein CASSLEGGAVRNTIYF.

The gene calls are TRBV7-9 and TRBJ2-4; a possible D gene is TRBD1 (6 bases). Trimming shortened V by 5 bases and J by 1 base, and 15 bases separated the two germline ends. The CDR3 covers 16 residues. Germline V gene data show CDR1 as SEHNR and CDR2 as FQNEAQ (reference sequence). The CDR3 DNA reads as TGTGCCAGCAGCCCACAACAGGGCTGGGCCAAAAACATTCAGTACTTC. It codes for CASSPQQGWAKNIQYF.

This clone was seen a handful of times. The rearrangement uses TRBV19 and TRBJ2-7; D unclear. V was trimmed by 8 bases and J by 0 bases, leaving 14 bases between them. From germline, CDR1 is LNHDA and CDR2 SQIVND (reference sequence). The CDR3 loop spans 14 amino acids. CDR3 nucleotides: TGTGCCAGTCGTGATCACGGTAGCTCCTACGAGCAGTACTTC. The encoded protein is CASRDHGSSYEQYF.

The chain uses TRBV19 and TRBJ1-1; no reliable D call. Germline CDR1 LNHDA, CDR2 SQIVND (reference sequence). The germline V and J ends were trimmed by 3 bases and 1 base, with 6 bases remaining between them. The CDR3 is 13 residues long. CDR3: CASSIHSNTEAFF. CDR3 nucleotides: TGTGCCAGTAGTATTCATTCGAACACTGAAGCTTTCTTT.

V is TRBV5-1 and J is TRBJ2-7; TRBD1 is a possible D gene (7 bases). The CDR3 is 15 amino acids. The germline V and J ends were trimmed by 4 bases and 2 bases, with 16 bases remaining between them. The germline V gene encodes CDR1 SGHRS and CDR2 YFSETQ. The chain's CDR3 is CASSPARDSTYEQYF. Here the CDR3 DNA reads TGCGCCAGCAGCCCGGCGCGGGACAGTACCTACGAGCAGTACTTC.

In its sample, this clone was seen once. The J gene is TRBJ1-1, the V gene TRBV5-1; 7 bases fit TRBD1. This CDR3 contains 14 residues. Germline CDR1 reads SGHRS; CDR2 reads YFSETQ. V shed 5 bases, J shed 6 bases, and the junction held 10 bases outside the gene matches. In DNA form, the CDR3 reads TGCGCCAGCAGTTTAACAACAGGGGCTCCTGAAGCTTTCTTT. Protein sequence: CASSLTTGAPEAFF.

The chain employs TRBV28 and TRBJ1-1, with 7 bases matching TRBD1. V was clipped by 3 bases and J by 5 bases; unmatched bases: 3. Germline V CDR1 and CDR2: MDHEN, SYDVKM. There are 13 residues in the CDR3. The DNA for the CDR3 is TGTGCCAGCAGTTTTACAGGGGAAACTGAAGCTTTCTTT. Protein: CASSFTGETEAFF.

The chain combines TRBV29-1 with TRBJ1-2; perhaps TRBD1 as D (6 bases). Trimming took off 0 bases at V and 4 bases at J, with 15 bases between the two ends. Germline V gives CDR1 SQVTM, CDR2 ANQGSEA. This CDR3 is built from 15 residues. The CDR3 loop is CSVEEGAGSGYGYTF. The CDR3 DNA is TGCAGCGTTGAAGAGGGGGCAGGGTCGGGCTATGGCTACACCTTC.

The rearrangement links TRBV2 to TRBJ2-7; 8 bases agree with TRBD1. Trimming took 6 bases from V and 4 from J; bases not matched to a gene: 8. CDR3 size: 14 residues. CDR1 and CDR2 from the germline V gene are SNHLY and FYNNEI. Written as DNA, the CDR3 is TGTGCCAGCAGAACCGGGACAGGAGTGTACGAGCAGTACTTC. This encodes CASRTGTGVYEQYF.

The chain carries TRBV14 and TRBJ1-1; D ambiguous. This CDR3 spans 17 amino acids. Between the trimmed V and J ends, which lost 0 bases and 1 base, there was a span of 15 bases. Germline values: CDR1 SGHDN, CDR2 FVKESK. CDR3 DNA: TGTGCCAGCAGCCAAGAAACCTATCGGTTCTCGAACACTGAAGCTTTCTTT. Its protein is CASSQETYRFSNTEAFF. Variable domain in full (rest from reference TRBV14 and TRBJ1-1): EAGVTQFPSHSVIEKGQTVTLRCDPISGHDNLYWYRRVMGKEIKFLLHFVKESKQDESGMPNNRFLAERTGGTYSTLKVQPAELEDSGVYFCASSQETYRFSNTEAFFGQGTRLTVV.

The V and J genes are TRBV7-9 and TRBJ1-4; maybe TRBD1 (6 bases). The V end was cut by 0 bases, the J end by 5 bases, with 13 bases between. Looked up from germline, CDR1 is SEHNR and CDR2 is FQNEAQ (reference sequence). This CDR3 has 16 amino acids. The CDR3 spells CASSLATTGINEKLFF. The DNA of the CDR3 is TGTGCCAGCAGCTTAGCGACTACAGGGATAAATGAAAAACTGTTTTTT. The variable domain in full, with the rest retrieved from reference TRBV7-9 and TRBJ1-4, is DTGVSQNPRHKITKRGQNVTFRCDPISEHNRLYWYRQTLGQGPEFLTYFQNEAQLEKSRLLSDRFSAERPKGSFSTLEIQRTEQGDSAMYLCASSLATTGINEKLFFGSGTQLSVL.

A single count supports this clone. This rearrangement joins TRBV4-1 to TRBJ2-7; D not certain. CDR3 length equals 20 residues. Germline-derived CDR1 and CDR2 are MGHRA and YSYEKL. Trimming stripped 3 bases from V and 0 bases from J, with 27 bases between. The CDR3 sequence: CASSQIPYVPVTRSSYEQYF. In nucleotides, the CDR3 is TGCGCCAGCAGCCAGATACCTTACGTACCGGTTACCCGAAGCTCCTACGAGCAGTACTTC.

The genes are TRBV6-5 and TRBJ1-2, with D unresolved. Trimming removed 5 bases from V and 3 bases from J, with 13 bases in between. Germline assignment: CDR1 MNHEY and CDR2 SVGAGI. This CDR3 spans 14 amino acids. CDR3 coding DNA: TGTGCCAGCAGTCCGCCCGGGGAGTACTATGGCTACACCTTC. Amino acid sequence: CASSPPGEYYGYTF.

The chain uses TRBV29-1 and TRBJ2-1; possibly TRBD1 for D (5 bases). CDR1 and CDR2 from the germline V gene are SQVTM and ANQGSEA. Trimming removed 5 bases from V and 3 bases from J, with 20 bases in between. The CDR3 sequence is 16 residues long. The CDR3 bases are TGCAGCGTTCGGGCCCAGGGTAGGGTGCTCTACAATGAGCAGTTCTTC. Translation: CSVRAQGRVLYNEQFF.

This chain joins TRBV28 and TRBJ1-5, with D possibly matching TRBD1 (6 bases). The V end was cut by 6 bases, the J end by 4 bases, with 13 bases between. Germline CDR1 and CDR2: MDHEN and SYDVKM. The CDR3 spans 14 residues. The CDR3 loop reads CASRAGVWNQPQHF. CDR3 bases: TGTGCCAGCAGGGCAGGGGTTTGGAATCAGCCCCAGCATTTT.

This chain joins TRBV9 and TRBJ1-6, with D perhaps matching TRBD1 (5 bases). This CDR3 comprises 13 residues. Germline lookup yields CDR1 SGDLS and CDR2 YYNGEE. Trimming took off 3 bases at V and 9 bases at J, with 10 bases between the two ends. The CDR3 coding sequence is TGTGCCAGCAGCGGGGGGGAGTCTTCACCCCTCCACTTT. Its protein is CASSGGESSPLHF.

The chain links TRBV15 to TRBJ2-5; 8 positions agree with TRBD2. The CDR3 contains 16 residues. The germline gives CDR1 LNHNV, CDR2 YYDKDF (reference sequence). V was pared by 0 bases and J by 6 bases, with 9 bases of the junction left unmatched. The CDR3 loop reads CATSRDKRERVKTQYF. The CDR3 coding sequence is TGTGCCACCAGCAGAGATAAGCGGGAGAGGGTTAAGACCCAGTACTTC.

The chain is built from TRBV19 and TRBJ2-3; 7 nucleotides line up with TRBD2. With V trimmed by 1 base and J by 0 bases, 10 bases remained unmatched. This CDR3 has 18 residues. The germline gives CDR1 LNHDA, CDR2 SQIVND (reference sequence). In nucleotides, the CDR3 is TGTGCCAGTAGTATAGGGGGGGGTAGGCCTTCTAGCACAGATACGCAGTATTTT. This codes for CASSIGGGRPSSTDTQYF.

This clone came up a few times. The chain uses TRBV19 and TRBJ2-2, with D possibly TRBD2 on 7 matching bases. CDR1 and CDR2 from the germline V gene are LNHDA and SQIVND (reference sequence). The CDR3 spans 15 residues. V shed 6 bases and J shed 2 bases, with 13 bases lying between them. CDR3 sequence reads: CASREGGANTGELFF. CDR3 DNA sequence: TGTGCCAGTAGGGAGGGGGGGGCCAACACCGGGGAGCTGTTTTTT. The entire variable domain, with the rest obtained from reference TRBV19 and TRBJ2-2, is as follows: DGGITQSPKYLFRKEGQNVTLSCEQNLNHDAMYWYRQDPGQGLRLIYYSQIVNDFQKGDIAEGYSVSREKKESFPLTVTSAQKNPTAFYLCASREGGANTGELFFGEGSRLTVL.

The rearrangement uses TRBV27 and TRBJ1-6; 8 positions match TRBD1. Germline-derived CDR1 and CDR2 are MNHEY and SMNVEV (reference sequence). J lost 10 bases, V lost 6 bases, and 8 bases had no gene match. This CDR3 is built from 14 residues. CDR3 in DNA: TGTGCCAGCAGGACAGGACAGGGACCCTCACCCCTCCACTTT. Its protein is CASRTGQGPSPLHF.

The chain carries TRBV5-1 and TRBJ1-1; the match to TRBD1 covers 8 bases. The V gene end was trimmed by 3 bases and the J gene end by 6 bases; junction bases not matched to a gene: 7. Per the germline V gene, CDR1 is SGHRS and CDR2 is YFSETQ. CDR3 size: 14 residues. The CDR3 protein is CASSSTDRGAEAFF. The CDR3, as DNA: TGCGCCAGCAGCTCAACAGACAGGGGTGCTGAAGCTTTCTTT. The full variable domain, its missing parts supplied by reference TRBV5-1 and TRBJ1-1, is KAGVTQTPRYLIKTRGQQVTLSCSPISGHRSVSWYQQTPGQGLQFLFEYFSETQRNKGNFPGRFSGRQFSNSRSEMNVSTLELGDSALYLCASSSTDRGAEAFFGQGTRLTVV.